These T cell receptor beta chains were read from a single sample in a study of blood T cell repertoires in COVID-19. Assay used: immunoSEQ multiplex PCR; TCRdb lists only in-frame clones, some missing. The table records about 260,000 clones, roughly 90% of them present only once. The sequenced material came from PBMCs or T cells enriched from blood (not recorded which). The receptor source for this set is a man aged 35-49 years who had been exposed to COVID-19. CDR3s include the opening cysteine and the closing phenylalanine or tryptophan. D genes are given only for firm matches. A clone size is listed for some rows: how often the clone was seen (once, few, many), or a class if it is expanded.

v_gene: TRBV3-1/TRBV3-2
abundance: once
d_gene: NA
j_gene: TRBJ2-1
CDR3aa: CASSPADSIIYNEQFF
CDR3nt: TGTGCCAGCAGCCCCGCAGACTCCATCATCTACAATGAGCAGTTCTTC

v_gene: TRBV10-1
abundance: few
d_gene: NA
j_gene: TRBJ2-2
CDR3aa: CASSPLRPRNTGELFF
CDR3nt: TGCGCCAGCAGTCCCCTCAGGCCCAGGAACACCGGGGAGCTGTTTTTT

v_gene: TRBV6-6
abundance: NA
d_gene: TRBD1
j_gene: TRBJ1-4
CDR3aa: CASSQSGTGYPTNEKLFF
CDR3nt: TGTGCCAGCAGTCAGTCCGGGACAGGATATCCAACTAATGAAAAACTGTTTTTT

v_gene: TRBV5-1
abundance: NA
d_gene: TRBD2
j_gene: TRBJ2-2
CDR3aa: CASSSRLAGGLGELFF
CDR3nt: TGCGCCAGCAGCTCCCGACTAGCGGGAGGTCTCGGGGAGCTGTTTTTT

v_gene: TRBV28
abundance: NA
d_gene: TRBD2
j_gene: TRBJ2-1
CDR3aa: CASSSRLASGNEQFF
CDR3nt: TGTGCCAGCAGTTCTCGACTAGCCTCGGGGAATGAGCAGTTCTTC

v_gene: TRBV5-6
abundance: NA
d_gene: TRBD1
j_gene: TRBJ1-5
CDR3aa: CASKTGTANQPQHF
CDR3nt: TGTGCCAGCAAGACCGGGACAGCCAATCAGCCCCAGCATTTT

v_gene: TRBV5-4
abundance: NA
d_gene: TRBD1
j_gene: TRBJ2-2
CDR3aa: CASSSIQGAFGTGELFF
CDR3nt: TGTGCCAGCAGCTCAATACAGGGGGCTTTTGGCACCGGGGAGCTGTTTTTT

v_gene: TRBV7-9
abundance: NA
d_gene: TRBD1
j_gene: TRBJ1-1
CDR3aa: CASSSQGSDTEAFF
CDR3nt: TGTGCCAGCAGCTCACAGGGGTCGGACACTGAAGCTTTCTTT

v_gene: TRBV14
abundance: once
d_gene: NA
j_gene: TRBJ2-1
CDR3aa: CASSQDIWGLNNEQFF
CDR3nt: TGTGCCAGCAGCCAAGATATTTGGGGCCTCAACAATGAGCAGTTCTTC

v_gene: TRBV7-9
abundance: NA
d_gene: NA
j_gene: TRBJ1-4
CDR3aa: CASSLRGEDGEKLFF
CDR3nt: TGTGCCAGCAGCCTCCGCGGGGAAGACGGTGAAAAACTGTTTTTT

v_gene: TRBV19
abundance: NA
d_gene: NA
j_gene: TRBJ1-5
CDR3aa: CASSIGGSNQPQHF
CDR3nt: TGTGCCAGTAGTATTGGCGGGAGTAATCAGCCCCAGCATTTT

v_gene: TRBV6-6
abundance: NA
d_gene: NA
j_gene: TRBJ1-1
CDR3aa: CASSPRGGMNTEAFF
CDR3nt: TGTGCCAGCAGTCCCAGGGGCGGTATGAACACTGAAGCTTTCTTT

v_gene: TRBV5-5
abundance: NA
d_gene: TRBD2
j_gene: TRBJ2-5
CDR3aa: CASSPTWVLTSGGETQYF
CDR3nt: TGTGCCAGCAGCCCTACCTGGGTGCTCACCTCGGGGGGGGAGACCCAGTACTTC

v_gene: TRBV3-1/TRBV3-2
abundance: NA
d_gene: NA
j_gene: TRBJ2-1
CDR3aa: CASREGLLSWNEQFF
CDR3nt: TGTGCCAGCAGGGAAGGACTGCTTAGTTGGAATGAGCAGTTCTTC

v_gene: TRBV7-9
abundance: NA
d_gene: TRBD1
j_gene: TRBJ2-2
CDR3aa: CASSDGQGYAGTGELFF
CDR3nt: TGTGCCAGCAGCGACGGACAGGGCTACGCTGGGACCGGGGAGCTGTTTTTT

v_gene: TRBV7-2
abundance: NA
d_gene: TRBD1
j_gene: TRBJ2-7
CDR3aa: CASSLDRAGGYEQYF
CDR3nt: TGTGCCAGCAGCTTAGATAGGGCAGGGGGCTACGAGCAGTACTTC

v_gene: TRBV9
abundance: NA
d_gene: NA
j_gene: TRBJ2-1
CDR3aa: CASSVGGTGGDEQFF
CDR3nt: TGTGCCAGCAGCGTTGGGGGGACCGGCGGGGATGAGCAGTTCTTC

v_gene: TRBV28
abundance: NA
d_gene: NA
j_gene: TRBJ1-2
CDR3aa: CASSLGGPNGYTF
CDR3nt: TGTGCCAGCAGTTTGGGGGGTCCGAATGGCTACACCTTC

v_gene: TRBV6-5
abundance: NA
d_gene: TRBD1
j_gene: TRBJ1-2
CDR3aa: CASSQRADRGYGYTF
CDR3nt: TGTGCCAGCAGTCAACGTGCGGACAGGGGCTATGGCTACACCTTC

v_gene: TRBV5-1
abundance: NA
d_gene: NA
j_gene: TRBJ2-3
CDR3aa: CASSLASDTQYF
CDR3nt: TGCGCCAGCAGCTTGGCCTCGGATACGCAGTATTTT

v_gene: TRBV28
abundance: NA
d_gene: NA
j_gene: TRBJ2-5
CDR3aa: CASSLHGGKGTQYF
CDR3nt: TGTGCCAGCAGTTTACATGGAGGAAAAGGGACCCAGTACTTC

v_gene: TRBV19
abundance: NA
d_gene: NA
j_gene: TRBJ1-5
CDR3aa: CATSNGQGSIRPQHF
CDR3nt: TGTGCCACCAGTAACGGGCAGGGGAGTATCCGGCCCCAGCATTTT

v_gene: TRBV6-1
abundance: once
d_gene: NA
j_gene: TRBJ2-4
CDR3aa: CASIKDGGENIQYF
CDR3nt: TGTGCCAGCATAAAAGACGGGGGAGAAAACATTCAGTACTTC

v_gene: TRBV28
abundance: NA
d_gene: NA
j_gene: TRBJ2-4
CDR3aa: CASSFLFPGGVAKNIQYF
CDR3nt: TGTGCCAGCAGTTTCTTGTTCCCCGGCGGGGTGGCCAAAAACATTCAGTACTTC

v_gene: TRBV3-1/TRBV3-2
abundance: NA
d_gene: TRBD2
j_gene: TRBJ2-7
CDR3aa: CASSPSGSGNEQYF
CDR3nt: TGTGCCAGCAGCCCCAGCGGGAGTGGAAACGAGCAGTACTTC

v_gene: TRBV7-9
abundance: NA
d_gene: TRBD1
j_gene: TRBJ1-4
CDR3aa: CASSPWTGDEKLFF
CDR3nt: TGTGCCAGCAGCCCCTGGACAGGGGATGAAAAACTGTTTTTT

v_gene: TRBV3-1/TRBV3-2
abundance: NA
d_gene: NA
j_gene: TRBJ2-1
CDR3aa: CASSQEGGKNEQFF
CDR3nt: TGTGCCAGCAGCCAAGAGGGCGGGAAAAATGAGCAGTTCTTC

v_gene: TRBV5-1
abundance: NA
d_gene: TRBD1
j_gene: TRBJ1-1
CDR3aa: CASTQTGLDTEAFF
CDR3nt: TGCGCCAGCACCCAGACAGGGCTTGACACTGAAGCTTTCTTT

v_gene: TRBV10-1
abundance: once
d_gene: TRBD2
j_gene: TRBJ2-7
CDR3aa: CASSESGGPYEQYF
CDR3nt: TGCGCCAGCAGTGAGAGCGGGGGTCCCTACGAGCAGTACTTC

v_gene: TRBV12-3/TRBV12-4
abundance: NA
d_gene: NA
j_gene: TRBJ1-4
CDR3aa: CASSAGYNEKLFF
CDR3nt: TGTGCCAGCAGTGCGGGTTATAATGAAAAACTGTTTTTT

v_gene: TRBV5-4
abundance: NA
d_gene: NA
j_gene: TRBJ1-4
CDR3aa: CASSLEAGTNEKLFF
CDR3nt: TGTGCCAGCAGCTTAGAAGCAGGAACTAATGAAAAACTGTTTTTT